This TCR beta chain was captured by sequencing in a study of blood T cell repertoires in COVID-19. The overall study: Samples taken during acute and convalescent COVID-19 were collected in the United States, Italy and Spain. Nucleic acid was either cDNA or gDNA, and it came from T cells, B-cell-depleted T cells, or PBMCs.

Only in-frame clones appear in the TCRdb table, and some are missing; sequencing was by immunoSEQ multiplex PCR. Among about 130,000 clones listed, around four fifths were seen once. Germline assignment: CDR1 SGHNT and CDR2 YYREEE (reference sequence). CDR3 length: 16 residues. The V gene end was trimmed by 5 bases and the J gene end by 5 bases; junction bases not matched to a gene: 14. V and J are TRBV5-4 and TRBJ2-3; 7 bases are a match to TRBD1. The sequence was collected from a human donor in a cohort sampled during active COVID-19. The material sequenced was peripheral blood. The CDR3 DNA reads as TGTGCCAGCAGTATGACAGGGATTAGGATCGGAGATACGCAGTATTTT. This sequence encodes CASSMTGIRIGDTQYF.